This entry concerns a single T cell receptor beta chain. What it recognizes is unknown. The sample comes from a study of cytomegalovirus exposure and HLA in healthy donors. Study-wide results and limits: Researchers counted around 180 TCR beta chains as cytomegalovirus-associated.

The PCR ran on 60 Vbeta and 13 Jbeta primers. As processed by the authors: About 10 million shared chains were among some 75 million unique TCR beta chains counted in a later analysis. Sequencing was performed with immunoSEQ multiplex PCR; in TCRdb, only in-frame clones are kept and a portion is missing. V, J and clone size were drawn from that table, and D and trimming were deduced from the DNA. In total, the table holds about 120,000 clones. The V gene's germline CDR1 is LGHNA and CDR2 YNFKEQ. The CDR3 length is 12 residues. V dropped 1 base and J dropped 11; count of bases not matched to a gene: 4.

The sample consisted of PBMCs. V and J are TRBV4-2 and TRBJ1-1; 7 bases line up with TRBD1. The source is a man aged 18 to 30 in good health and CMV-seronegative. The CDR3 sequence: CASSQVTGWAFF. Written as DNA, the CDR3 is TGTGCCAGCAGCCAAGTGACAGGGTGGGCTTTCTTT.